This TCR beta chain was recovered during a study of blood T cell repertoires in COVID-19. As for the study in general: The United States, Italy and Spain supplied acute and convalescent COVID-19 samples. From T cells, B-cell-depleted T cells, or PBMCs came the material, which was cDNA or gDNA.

After removal of 3 bases from V and 9 bases from J, the junction contained 16 bases not matched to a gene. The CDR3 covers 17 residues. Germline CDR1 and CDR2: LNHDA and SQIVND (reference sequence). In the study's own analysis: How many nucleated cells were present was estimated from reference gene primer amplification. Only in-frame clones appear in the TCRdb table, and some are missing; sequencing was by immunoSEQ multiplex PCR. V and J calls and clone size come straight from that table; D and trimming were deduced from the DNA. The table has 150,000 to 200,000 clones, about 86% seen once. The clonotype originates from a man aged 50-60 years with active or convalescent COVID-19. Sequencing was done on a sample of peripheral blood. The rearrangement links TRBV19 to TRBJ2-1; 8 nucleotides agree with TRBD2. The CDR3 region is CASSILVAGTLGGEQFF. The CDR3 DNA sequence: TGTGCCAGTAGTATTCTGGTAGCGGGAACCCTAGGGGGTGAGCAGTTCTTC.